Each of the 3 T cell receptor beta chains below was sequenced from the same sample in a study of blood T cell repertoires in COVID-19. Assay used: immunoSEQ multiplex PCR; TCRdb lists only in-frame clones, some missing. Among about 57,000 clones listed, roughly four fifths were seen once. The sequencing sample was made of peripheral blood. These receptors were obtained from an elderly woman with acute or convalescent COVID-19.

This clone was observed once. The gene calls are TRBV6-4 and TRBJ1-1; tentative D call: TRBD1 (6 bases). V was cut by 5 bases and J by 6 bases, with 7 bases left in between. CDR3 length: 11 residues. Germline CDR1 and CDR2: MRHNA and SNTAGT. Here the CDR3 reads CASSRTAEAFF. The CDR3 DNA is TGTGCCAGCAGTCGGACAGCTGAAGCTTTCTTT.

The gene calls are TRBV2 and TRBJ2-7; maybe TRBD2 (5 bases). In germline, CDR1 is SNHLY, CDR2 FYNNEI. The CDR3 consists of 13 residues. Trimming removed 6 bases from V and 4 bases from J, with 13 bases in between. CDR3 sequence reads: CASSPGLVYEQYF. The CDR3 nucleotides are TGTGCCAGCAGCCCCGGACTTGTTTACGAGCAGTACTTC.

V and J are TRBV5-1 and TRBJ1-4; no clear D. The CDR3 spans 16 residues. V was cut by 0 bases and J by 7 bases, with 16 bases left in between. Germline V gene lookup returns CDR1 SGHRS and CDR2 YFSETQ. CDR3 DNA: TGCGCCAGCAGCTTGGCCCCCGCGGGGTCCAGTGAAAAACTGTTTTTT. Residues: CASSLAPAGSSEKLFF.